What follows are 15 T cell receptor beta chains derived from one specimen sequenced in a study of blood T cell repertoires in COVID-19. TCRdb keeps only in-frame clones here, not all; method: immunoSEQ multiplex PCR. Of 250,000 to 350,000 clones listed, roughly nine tenths are singletons. Sequencing was done on a sample of PBMCs or T cells enriched from blood (not recorded which). The receptor source for this set is a woman in her 30s who had recovered from COVID-19.

The V gene is TRBV29-1, the J gene TRBJ1-2; 10 bases are a match to TRBD1. CDR1 and CDR2 (germline): SQVTM, ANQGSEA. The CDR3 loop spans 13 amino acids. V lost 4 bases, J lost 5 bases, and 4 bases stayed unmatched. CDR3: CSVADRGRYGYTF. CDR3 DNA: TGCAGCGTTGCCGACAGGGGGCGGTATGGCTACACCTTC.

This clone has only one observation. The chain links TRBV25-1 to TRBJ1-1; D remains ambiguous. This CDR3 is built from 10 residues. Trimming took off 10 bases at V and 7 bases at J, with 10 bases between the two ends. Per germline, CDR1 MGHDK and CDR2 SYGVNS. The CDR3 spells CAIEACEAFF. CDR3 coding DNA: TGTGCCATCGAGGCCTGTGAAGCTTTCTTT.

V gene TRBV3-1 (or the pseudogene TRBV3-2) combines with J gene TRBJ1-3, with D possibly being TRBD1 (6 bases). Trimming removed 4 bases at V and 3 bases at J, with 10 bases between. Germline-derived CDR1 and CDR2 are LGHDT and YNNKEL (reference sequence). The CDR3 has 14 residues. The CDR3 sequence: CASSPQGYGNTIYF. CDR3 sequence (DNA): TGTGCCAGCAGCCCACAGGGCTATGGAAACACCATATATTTT.

The chain joins TRBV15 to TRBJ2-7, with 8 bases identical to TRBD1. The CDR3 covers 13 residues. The germline gives CDR1 LNHNV, CDR2 YYDKDF (reference sequence). Unmatched junction bases numbered 8, after V lost 8 bases and J lost 5 bases. This chain's CDR3 is CATRGQGWNEQYF. The DNA for the CDR3 is TGTGCCACCCGAGGACAGGGATGGAACGAGCAGTACTTC.

This chain joins TRBV6-5 and TRBJ1-5, with TRBD1 identical over 9 bases. CDR1 MNHEY and CDR2 SVGAGI come from the germline V gene. The trim removed 6 bases at V and 0 bases at J, leaving 3 bases unmatched. The CDR3 is made up of 15 amino acids. Written as DNA, the CDR3 is TGTGCCAGCAGAGAGGACAGGGGTAGCAATCAGCCCCAGCATTTT. Translated: CASREDRGSNQPQHF.

The J gene is TRBJ2-2, the V gene TRBV30; 10 nucleotides align to TRBD1. Per germline, CDR1 GTSNPN and CDR2 SVGIG (reference sequence). There are 15 residues in the CDR3. V was pared by 4 bases and J by 6 bases, with 8 bases of the junction left unmatched. The DNA for the CDR3 is TGTGCCTGGAACCGGGACAGGGGAGGCGCCGGGGAGCTGTTTTTT. It codes for CAWNRDRGGAGELFF.

The CDR3, as DNA: TGTGCCACCTTAAATGGAAACACCATATATTTT. It encodes CATLNGNTIYF. The chain has TRBV15 and TRBJ1-3; D is unclear. The V end lost 8 bases, the J end lost 3 bases, and 5 bases lay between the germline ends. This CDR3 has 11 amino acids. Germline CDR1 and CDR2: LNHNV and YYDKDF (reference sequence).

The table lists this clone with a count of one. The chain carries TRBV30 and TRBJ2-5; D gene uncertain. Germline CDR1 GTSNPN, CDR2 SVGIG (reference sequence). Trimming took off 0 bases at V and 5 bases at J, with 13 bases between the two ends. The CDR3 has 14 residues. As DNA, the CDR3 is TGTGCCTGGAGTGTAACGGGTCTCGGGGAGACCCAGTACTTC. Amino acids: CAWSVTGLGETQYF. The complete variable domain, with remaining parts taken from reference TRBV30 and TRBJ2-5, reads SQTIHQWPATLVQPVGSPLSLECTVEGTSNPNLYWYRQAAGRGLQLLFYSVGIGQISSEVPQNLSASRPQDRQFILSSKKLLLSDSGFYLCAWSVTGLGETQYFGPGTRLLVL.

The V gene is TRBV30, the J gene TRBJ1-6; 7 bases match TRBD1. This CDR3 region has 13 residues. After removal of 5 bases from V and 5 bases from J, the junction contained 3 bases not matched to a gene. The germline CDR1 and CDR2 sequences are GTSNPN and SVGIG (reference sequence). DNA of the CDR3: TGTGCCTGGGGGACAGTCAATAATTCACCCCTCCACTTT. This sequence encodes CAWGTVNNSPLHF.

This clone turned up a few times. This chain joins TRBV7-9 and TRBJ1-3, with D possibly matching TRBD1 (5 bases). The CDR3 covers 18 residues. Germline V gives CDR1 SEHNR, CDR2 FQNEAQ (reference sequence). V lost 1 base to trimming and J lost 0 bases, with 16 bases between them. CDR3 nucleotide sequence: TGTGCCAGCAGCTTAGGGCTGCGGACACTGAGCTCTGGAAACACCATATATTTT. This translates into CASSLGLRTLSSGNTIYF.

This clone appeared once. V and J are TRBV30 and TRBJ2-7; D possibly corresponds to TRBD2 (5 bases). V was shortened by 0 bases and J by 6 bases, with 12 bases between the two germline ends. There are 13 residues in the CDR3. Germline values: CDR1 GTSNPN, CDR2 SVGIG (reference sequence). The CDR3 spells CAWSVSGGGEQYF. The CDR3 DNA reads TGTGCCTGGAGTGTATCTGGAGGAGGCGAGCAGTACTTC.

This chain uses TRBV5-1 with TRBJ2-3, with D maybe TRBD2 (5 bases). CDR3 length: 16 amino acids. Trimming removed 4 bases from V and 7 bases from J, with 22 bases in between. CDR1 and CDR2 (germline): SGHRS, YFSETQ. The CDR3 loop reads CASSRTTGDEGNTQYF. Written as DNA, the CDR3 is TGCGCCAGCAGCCGCACGACTGGAGATGAGGGAAATACGCAGTATTTT.

V and J are TRBV2 and TRBJ1-5; a possible D gene is TRBD1 (6 bases). Trimming took 5 bases from V and 9 from J, leaving 14 bases between them. The CDR3 sequence is 13 residues long. Germline V lookup: CDR1 SNHLY, CDR2 FYNNEI. The CDR3 protein is CASSNREGTPQHF. The CDR3 DNA is TGTGCCAGCAGTAACAGGGAGGGGACGCCCCAGCATTTT.

A word on this clone: The same CDR3 also results from other DNA sequences found in this sample. The rearrangement links TRBV27 to TRBJ1-1, with a tentative D call TRBD1 (5 bases). The CDR3 is 13 residues long. V gave up 0 bases and J gave up 4 bases, with 6 bases separating them. Germline-derived CDR1 and CDR2 are MNHEY and SMNVEV (reference sequence). The CDR3 bases are TGTGCCAGCAGTTTATCGGGGGGCACTGAAGCTTTCTTT. Translated: CASSLSGGTEAFF.

This clone was counted once. J is TRBJ1-4 and V is TRBV9; D ambiguous. The CDR3 runs 14 residues. Germline loops: CDR1 SGDLS, CDR2 YYNGEE. Trimming shortened V by 4 bases and J by 5 bases, and 12 bases separated the two germline ends. DNA of the CDR3: TGTGCCAGCAGCCCCGGGTGGAACAATGAAAAACTGTTTTTT. This gives the protein CASSPGWNNEKLFF. The variable domain in full, with the rest retrieved from reference TRBV9 and TRBJ1-4, is DSGVTQTPKHLITATGQRVTLRCSPRSGDLSVYWYQQSLDQGLQFLIQYYNGEERAKGNILERFSAQQFPDLHSELNLSSLELGDSALYFCASSPGWNNEKLFFGSGTQLSVL.